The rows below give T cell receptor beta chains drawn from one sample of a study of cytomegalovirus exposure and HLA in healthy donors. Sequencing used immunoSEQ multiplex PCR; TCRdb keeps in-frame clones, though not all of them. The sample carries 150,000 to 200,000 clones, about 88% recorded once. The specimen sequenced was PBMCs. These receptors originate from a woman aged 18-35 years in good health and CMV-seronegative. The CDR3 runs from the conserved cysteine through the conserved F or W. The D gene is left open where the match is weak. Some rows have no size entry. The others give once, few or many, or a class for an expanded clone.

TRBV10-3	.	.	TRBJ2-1	TGTGCCATCAGGGACAGCAGCTCCTACAATGAGCAGTTCTTC	CAIRDSSSYNEQFF
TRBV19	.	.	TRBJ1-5	TGTGCCAGTAGTTGGGGGGGAAGGGTTCAGCCCCAGCATTTT	CASSWGGRVQPQHF
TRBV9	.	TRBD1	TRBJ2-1	TGTGCCAGCAGCCGTTCAGGGGGCTCCTACAATGAGCAGTTCTTC	CASSRSGGSYNEQFF
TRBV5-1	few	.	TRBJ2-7	TGCGCCAGCAGCTTGGAGGAGATAGCGGTATCCCTACGAGGGCAGTACTTC	CASSLEEIAVSLRGQYF
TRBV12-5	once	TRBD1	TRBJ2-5	TGTGCTAGTGGTTTGGGTACCGGTCTAAGGACAGGGATTGAGGAGACCCAGTACTTC	CASGLGTGLRTGIEETQYF
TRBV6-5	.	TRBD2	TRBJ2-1	TGTGCCAGCCGACTAGCGGGGGGGCTTTACGAGTTCTTC	CASRLAGGLYEFF
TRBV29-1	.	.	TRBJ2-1	TGCAGCGTCCGCCAAGAGAGCTCCTACAATGAGCAGTTCTTC	CSVRQESSYNEQFF
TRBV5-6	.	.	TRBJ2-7	TGTGCCAGCAGCTTGGGCAGGTTCTCCTACGAGCAGTACTTC	CASSLGRFSYEQYF
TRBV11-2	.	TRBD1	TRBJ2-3	TGTGCCAGCAGCAACTGGCCGGGACAGCCGAGAGATACGCAGTATTTT	CASSNWPGQPRDTQYF
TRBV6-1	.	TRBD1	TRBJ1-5	TGTGCCAGCAGTGGAGGACAGGGTCGAAATCAGCCCCAGCATTTT	CASSGGQGRNQPQHF
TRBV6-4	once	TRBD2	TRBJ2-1	TGTGCCAGCAGTGACTCGAGCGGGGGGGTCAATGAGCAGTTCTTC	CASSDSSGGVNEQFF
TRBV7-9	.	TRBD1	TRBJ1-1	TGTGCCAGCAATGAACAGGGGGTGGGCACTGAAGCTTTCTTT	CASNEQGVGTEAFF
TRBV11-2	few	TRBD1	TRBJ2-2	TGTGCCAGCAGCCATCTCAGGGGGCATAACACCGGGGAGCTGTTTTTT	CASSHLRGHNTGELFF
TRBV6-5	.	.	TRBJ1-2	TGTGCCAGCAGTTACTCGCAGGGTAGGCGTGGCTACACCTTC	CASSYSQGRRGYTF
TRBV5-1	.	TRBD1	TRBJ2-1	TGCGCCAGCAGCTTGGCCTTGACAGGGGTCAATGAGCAGTTCTTC	CASSLALTGVNEQFF